This TCR beta chain was sequenced in a study of T cells in localized non-small cell lung cancer. Study results and limitations: A raised T cell density in blood coincided with lengthier overall survival. One tumor region alone was sequenced, and heterogeneity therefore remains possible. Peak T cell clonality was found in uninvolved adjacent lung, exceeding tumor. Median approximately 61 top-100 tumor clones were shared with paired adjacent lung.

TCRdb's copy holds only in-frame clones and misses some; the assay was immunoSEQ multiplex PCR. Among roughly 20,000 clones, roughly nine tenths were seen once, and the ten largest hold 2.5% to 3%. CDR1 and CDR2 from the germline V gene are KGHSH and LQKENI. The CDR3 is made up of 15 amino acids. Deletions cut 1 base from V and 0 bases from J, with 7 bases between. Worth noting for this clone: Its antigen is unknown.

This receptor was identified in a woman aged 40 to 75 with stage I lung adenocarcinoma. This sequence joins TRBV18 and TRBJ1-3; D ambiguous. The specimen comprised peripheral blood, sampled before any cancer treatment. CDR3 DNA sequence: TGTGCCAGCTCACCACAAGGAGACTCTGGAAACACCATATATTTT. Its translation: CASSPQGDSGNTIYF. Full variable domain (remainder filled in from reference TRBV18 and TRBJ1-3): NAGVMQNPRHLVRRRGQEARLRCSPMKGHSHVYWYRQLPEEGLKFMVYLQKENIIDESGMPKERFSAEFPKEGPSILRIQQVVRGDSAAYFCASSPQGDSGNTIYFGEGSWLTVV.